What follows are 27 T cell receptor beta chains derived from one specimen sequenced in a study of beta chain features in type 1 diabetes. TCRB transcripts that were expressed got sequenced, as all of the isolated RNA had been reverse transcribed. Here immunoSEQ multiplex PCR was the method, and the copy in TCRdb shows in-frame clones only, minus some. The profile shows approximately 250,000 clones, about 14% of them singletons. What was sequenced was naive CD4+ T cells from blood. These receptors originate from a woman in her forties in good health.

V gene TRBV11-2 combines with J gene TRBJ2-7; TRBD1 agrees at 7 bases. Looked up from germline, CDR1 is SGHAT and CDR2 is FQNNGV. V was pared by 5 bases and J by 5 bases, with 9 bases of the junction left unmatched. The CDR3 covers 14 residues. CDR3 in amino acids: CASSGRQGSHEQYF. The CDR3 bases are TGTGCCAGCAGCGGGCGACAGGGATCCCACGAGCAGTACTTC.

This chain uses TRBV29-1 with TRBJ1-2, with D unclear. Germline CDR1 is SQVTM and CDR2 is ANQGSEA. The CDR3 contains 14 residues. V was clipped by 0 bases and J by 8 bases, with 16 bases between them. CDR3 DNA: TGCAGCGTTGAAGAGGGCTCGAGGGTCTCCGGCTACACCTTC. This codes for CSVEEGSRVSGYTF.

CDR3: CASIPLGQFLLNTEAFF. The DNA of the CDR3 is TGTGCCAGCATCCCCCTGGGCCAGTTTCTCCTGAACACTGAAGCTTTCTTT. The chain uses TRBV5-4 and TRBJ1-1; D is unclear. Germline V gene data show CDR1 as SGHNT and CDR2 as YYREEE (reference sequence). Trimming took 6 bases from V and 0 from J, leaving 21 bases between them. The CDR3 extends over 17 amino acids.

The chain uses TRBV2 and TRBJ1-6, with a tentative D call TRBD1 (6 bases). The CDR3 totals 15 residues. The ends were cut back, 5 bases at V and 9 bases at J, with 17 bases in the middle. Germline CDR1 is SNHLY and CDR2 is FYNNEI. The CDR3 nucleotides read TGTGCCAGCAGTCCTGACAGGCCGAGCTTTTCACCCCTCCACTTT. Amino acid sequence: CASSPDRPSFSPLHF.

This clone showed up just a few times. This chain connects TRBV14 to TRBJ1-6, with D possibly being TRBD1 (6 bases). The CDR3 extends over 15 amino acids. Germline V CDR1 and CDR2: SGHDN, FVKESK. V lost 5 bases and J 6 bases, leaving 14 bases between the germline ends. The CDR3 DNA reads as TGTGCCAGCAGCTCGGTAGGGGGTTCTAATTCACCCCTCCACTTT. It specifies CASSSVGGSNSPLHF.

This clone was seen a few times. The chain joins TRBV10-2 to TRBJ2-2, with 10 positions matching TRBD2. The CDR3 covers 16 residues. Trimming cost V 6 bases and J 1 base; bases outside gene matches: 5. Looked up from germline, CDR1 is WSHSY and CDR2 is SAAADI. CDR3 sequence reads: CASRVPSGRNTGELFF. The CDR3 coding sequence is TGCGCCAGCAGGGTTCCTAGCGGGAGGAACACCGGGGAGCTGTTTTTT.

The CDR3 region is CASRITVAYEQYF. CDR3 nucleotides: TGTGCCAGCAGAATAACTGTGGCCTACGAGCAGTACTTC. This sequence joins TRBV6-6 and TRBJ2-7; D remains unclear. This CDR3 contains 13 residues. Deletions cut 6 bases from V and 2 bases from J, with 11 bases between. Germline CDR1 reads MNHNY; CDR2 reads SVGAGI (reference sequence).

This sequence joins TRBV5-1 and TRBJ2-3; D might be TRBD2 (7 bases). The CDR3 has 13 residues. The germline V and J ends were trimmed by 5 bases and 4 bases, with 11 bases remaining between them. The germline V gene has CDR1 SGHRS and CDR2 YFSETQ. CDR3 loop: CASRGGPSDTQYF. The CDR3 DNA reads TGCGCCAGCAGGGGGGGGCCGTCAGATACGCAGTATTTT.

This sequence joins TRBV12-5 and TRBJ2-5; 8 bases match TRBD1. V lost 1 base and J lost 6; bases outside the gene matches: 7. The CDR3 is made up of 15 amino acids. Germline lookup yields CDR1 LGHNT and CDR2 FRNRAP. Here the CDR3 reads CASGLAPDRGKTQYF. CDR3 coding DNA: TGTGCTAGTGGTTTGGCCCCAGACAGGGGAAAGACCCAGTACTTC.

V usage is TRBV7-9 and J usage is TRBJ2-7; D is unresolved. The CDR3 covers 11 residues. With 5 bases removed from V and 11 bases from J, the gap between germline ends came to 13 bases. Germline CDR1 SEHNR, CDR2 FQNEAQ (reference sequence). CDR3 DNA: TGTGCCAGCAGCCCGTCTATTAGAAAGTACTTC. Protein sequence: CASSPSIRKYF.

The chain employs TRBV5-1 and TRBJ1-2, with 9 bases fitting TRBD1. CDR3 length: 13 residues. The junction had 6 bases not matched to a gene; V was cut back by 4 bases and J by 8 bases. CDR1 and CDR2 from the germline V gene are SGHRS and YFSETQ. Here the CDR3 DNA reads TGCGCCAGCAGCGTGGACAGGGGAAGAGGCTACACCTTC. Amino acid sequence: CASSVDRGRGYTF.

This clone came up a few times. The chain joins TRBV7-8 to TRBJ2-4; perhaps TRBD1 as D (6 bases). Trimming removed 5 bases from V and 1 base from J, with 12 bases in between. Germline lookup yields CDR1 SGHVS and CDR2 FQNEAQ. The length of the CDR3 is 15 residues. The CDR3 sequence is CASSHRVGAKNIQYF. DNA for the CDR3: TGTGCCAGCAGCCACAGGGTCGGGGCCAAAAACATTCAGTACTTC.

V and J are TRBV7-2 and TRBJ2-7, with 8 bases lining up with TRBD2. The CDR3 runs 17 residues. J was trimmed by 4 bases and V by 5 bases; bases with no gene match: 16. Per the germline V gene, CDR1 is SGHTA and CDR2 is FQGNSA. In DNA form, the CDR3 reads TGTGCCAGCAGCCTCTACGGGGCCAGCGGGGGTATGTACGAGCAGTACTTC. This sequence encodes CASSLYGASGGMYEQYF.

CDR3: CASSFGTRSDTQYF. In nucleotides, the CDR3 is TGCGCCAGCAGCTTCGGAACTAGATCAGATACGCAGTATTTT. V usage is TRBV5-1 and J usage is TRBJ2-3, with D possibly TRBD2 on 5 matching bases. From germline, CDR1 is SGHRS and CDR2 YFSETQ. The ends were cut back, 2 bases at V and 4 bases at J, with 11 bases in the middle. The length of the CDR3 is 14 residues.

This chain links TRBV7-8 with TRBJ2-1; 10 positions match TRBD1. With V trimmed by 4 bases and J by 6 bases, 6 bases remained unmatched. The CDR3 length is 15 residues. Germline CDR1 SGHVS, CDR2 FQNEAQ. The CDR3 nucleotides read TGTGCCAGCAGCTCTGGGGGACAGGGGATCAATGAGCAGTTCTTC. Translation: CASSSGGQGINEQFF.

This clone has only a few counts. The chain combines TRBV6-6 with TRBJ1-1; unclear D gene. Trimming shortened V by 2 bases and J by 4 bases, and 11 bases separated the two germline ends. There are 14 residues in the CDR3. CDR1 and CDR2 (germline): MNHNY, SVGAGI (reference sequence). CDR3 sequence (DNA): TGTGCCAGCAGTTACGCCCGGGTAGGCACTGAAGCTTTCTTT. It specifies CASSYARVGTEAFF.

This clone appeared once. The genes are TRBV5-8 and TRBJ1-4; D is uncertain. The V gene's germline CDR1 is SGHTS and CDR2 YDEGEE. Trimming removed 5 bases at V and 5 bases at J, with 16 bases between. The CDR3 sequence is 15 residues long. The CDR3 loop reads CASSPMRLHNEKLFF. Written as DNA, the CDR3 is TGTGCCAGCAGTCCGATGAGGCTTCACAATGAAAAACTGTTTTTT.

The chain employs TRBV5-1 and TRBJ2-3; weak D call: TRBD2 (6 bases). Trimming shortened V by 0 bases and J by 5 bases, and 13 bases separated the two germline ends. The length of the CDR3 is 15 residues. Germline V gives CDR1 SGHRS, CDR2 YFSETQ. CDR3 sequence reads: CASSLAGGSGDTQYF. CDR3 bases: TGCGCCAGCAGCTTGGCCGGAGGGTCAGGAGATACGCAGTATTTT.

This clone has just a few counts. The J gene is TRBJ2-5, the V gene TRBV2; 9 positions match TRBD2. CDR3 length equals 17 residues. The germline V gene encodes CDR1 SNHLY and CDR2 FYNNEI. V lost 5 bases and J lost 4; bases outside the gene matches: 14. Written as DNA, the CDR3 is TGTGCCAGCAGTCCCCGGTGGCGGGGGGGTATCGGAGAGACCCAGTACTTC. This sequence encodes CASSPRWRGGIGETQYF.

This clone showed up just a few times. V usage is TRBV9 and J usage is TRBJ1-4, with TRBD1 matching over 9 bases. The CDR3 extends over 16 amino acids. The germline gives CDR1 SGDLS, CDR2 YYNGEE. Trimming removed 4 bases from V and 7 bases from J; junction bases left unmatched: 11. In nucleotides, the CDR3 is TGTGCCAGCAGCTCGAGCCACGGACAGGGGAGTGAAAAACTGTTTTTT. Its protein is CASSSSHGQGSEKLFF. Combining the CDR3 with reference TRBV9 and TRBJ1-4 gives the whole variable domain DSGVTQTPKHLITATGQRVTLRCSPRSGDLSVYWYQQSLDQGLQFLIQYYNGEERAKGNILERFSAQQFPDLHSELNLSSLELGDSALYFCASSSSHGQGSEKLFFGSGTQLSVL.

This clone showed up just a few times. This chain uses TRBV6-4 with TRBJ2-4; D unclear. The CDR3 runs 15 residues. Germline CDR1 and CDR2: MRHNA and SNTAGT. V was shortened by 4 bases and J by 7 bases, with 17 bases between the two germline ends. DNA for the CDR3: TGTGCCAGCAGTGCGTCAGGATCCGCTGGCAACATTCAGTACTTC. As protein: CASSASGSAGNIQYF.

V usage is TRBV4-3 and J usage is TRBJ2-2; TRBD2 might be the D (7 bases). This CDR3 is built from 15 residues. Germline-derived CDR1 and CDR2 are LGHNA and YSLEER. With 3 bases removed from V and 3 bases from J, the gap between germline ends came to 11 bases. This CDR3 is CASSHEGGDTGELFF. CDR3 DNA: TGCGCCAGCAGCCACGAGGGGGGGGACACCGGGGAGCTGTTTTTT.

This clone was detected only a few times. The CDR3: CASSPQTGINTEAFF. DNA of the CDR3: TGTGCCAGCAGCCCTCAGACAGGGATCAACACTGAAGCTTTCTTT. The rearrangement links TRBV9 to TRBJ1-1; 7 bases match TRBD1. Germline CDR1 SGDLS, CDR2 YYNGEE. Trimming took 4 bases from V and 2 from J; bases not matched to a gene: 8. The CDR3 covers 15 residues. Full variable domain (remainder filled in from reference TRBV9 and TRBJ1-1): DSGVTQTPKHLITATGQRVTLRCSPRSGDLSVYWYQQSLDQGLQFLIQYYNGEERAKGNILERFSAQQFPDLHSELNLSSLELGDSALYFCASSPQTGINTEAFFGQGTRLTVV.

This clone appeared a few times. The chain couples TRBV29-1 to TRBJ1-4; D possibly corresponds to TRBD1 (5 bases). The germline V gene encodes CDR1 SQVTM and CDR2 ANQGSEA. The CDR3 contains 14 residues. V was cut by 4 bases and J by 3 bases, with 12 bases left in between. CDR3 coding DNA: TGCAGCGTTGTTCGGGGGGATTCTAATGAAAAACTGTTTTTT. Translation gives CSVVRGDSNEKLFF.

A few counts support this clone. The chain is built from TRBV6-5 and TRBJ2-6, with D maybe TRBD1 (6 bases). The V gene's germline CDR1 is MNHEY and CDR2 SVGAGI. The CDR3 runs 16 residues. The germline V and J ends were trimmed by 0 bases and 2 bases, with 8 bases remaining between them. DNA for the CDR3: TGTGCCAGCAGTTACTCCGCAGGGGCTGGGGCCAACGTCCTGACTTTC. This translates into CASSYSAGAGANVLTF.

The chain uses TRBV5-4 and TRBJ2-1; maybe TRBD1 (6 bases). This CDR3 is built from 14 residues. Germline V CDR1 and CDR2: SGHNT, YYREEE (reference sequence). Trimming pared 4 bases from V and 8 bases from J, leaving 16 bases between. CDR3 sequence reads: CASSPPRDTDEQFF. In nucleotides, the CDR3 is TGTGCCAGCAGCCCTCCCCGGGACACTGATGAGCAGTTCTTC. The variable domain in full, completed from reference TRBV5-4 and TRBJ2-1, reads ETGVTQSPTHLIKTRGQQVTLRCSSQSGHNTVSWYQQALGQGPQFIFQYYREEENGRGNFPPRFSGLQFPNYSSELNVNALELDDSALYLCASSPPRDTDEQFFGPGTRLTVL.

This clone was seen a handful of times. CDR3 in amino acids: CASSSIQGINQPQHF. CDR3 DNA: TGTGCCAGCAGCTCCATCCAGGGGATCAATCAGCCCCAGCATTTT. The genes are TRBV11-2 and TRBJ1-5, with D tentatively TRBD1 (6 bases). The CDR3 is made up of 15 amino acids. Looked up from germline, CDR1 is SGHAT and CDR2 is FQNNGV. V was trimmed by 4 bases and J by 3 bases, leaving 13 bases between them.